These T cell receptor beta chains were read from a single sample in a study of blood T cell repertoires in COVID-19. Repertoires were generated with immunoSEQ multiplex PCR, while TCRdb's copy carries only in-frame clones and drops some. In the table there are approximately 28,000 clones, roughly nine tenths of which are singletons. Source material: peripheral blood. The receptors stem from a man between 65 and 85 years old with active or convalescent COVID-19. Both conserved end residues are trimmed from each CDR3. Fields, in order: J gene, V gene, D gene, CDR3 protein. A D gene is named only where the DNA matches it firmly.

>TRBJ2-5|TRBV24-1|NA
ATDLAETQY
>TRBJ1-2|TRBV7-9|NA
ASSSTTEGKGYT
>TRBJ1-2|TRBV3-1/TRBV3-2|NA
ASSQARFQPFGYT
>TRBJ2-1|TRBV10-3|NA
AISEGGRAGNEQF
>TRBJ2-3|TRBV6-5|TRBD2
ASRGLAGAPDTQY
>TRBJ2-1|TRBV2|NA
ASSSESYNEQF
>TRBJ2-1|TRBV6-6|TRBD2
ASTLTGGTYNEQF
>TRBJ2-7|TRBV7-9|NA
ASSQYRGEQY
>TRBJ2-3|TRBV29-1|NA
SIRRGAADTQY
>TRBJ2-3|TRBV5-4|TRBD2
ASSPARRGNTDTQY